Presented here are 22 T cell receptor beta chains from one specimen sequenced in a study of patients and donors after allogeneic stem cell transplantation. TCRdb reprocessed the RT-PCR reads via MiXCR and lists one record per CDR3 protein. The sample records more than 850,000 distinct CDR3 sequences, roughly 18% being singletons. Source material: blood, either unsorted or a sorted T cell fraction (not recorded which). The receptor source for this set is a human donor who was either an allogeneic HSCT recipient or a stem cell or donor lymphocyte infusion donor (not recorded which). It is not recorded whose cells these are; they may come from a transplant donor.

V is TRBV7-2 and J is TRBJ1-2, with 7 bases matching TRBD1. Germline V lookup: CDR1 SGHTA, CDR2 FQGNSA. V lost 2 bases, J lost 0 bases, and 3 bases stayed unmatched. There are 15 residues in the CDR3. The chain's CDR3 is CASSLWDRSNYGYTF. CDR3 coding DNA: TGTGCCAGCAGCTTATGGGACAGATCTAACTATGGCTACACCTTC.

V gene TRBV29-1 combines with J gene TRBJ1-2, with D uncertain. CDR1 and CDR2 from the germline V gene are SQVTM and ANQGSEA. The CDR3 loop spans 12 amino acids. The ends were cut back, 4 bases at V and 5 bases at J, with 11 bases in the middle. The CDR3 nucleotides read TGCAGCGTTGGGGAGGGAAGGTATGGCTACACCTTC. As protein: CSVGEGRYGYTF. The whole variable domain, filled in from reference TRBV29-1 and TRBJ1-2, reads SAVISQKPSRDICQRGTSLTIQCQVDSQVTMMFWYRQQPGQSLTLIATANQGSEATYESGFVIDKFPISRPNLTFSTLTVSNMSPEDSSIYLCSVGEGRYGYTFGSGTRLTVV.

This clonotype was detected only a few times. The V and J genes are TRBV30 and TRBJ1-2, with unresolved D. Trimming removed 6 bases from V and 6 bases from J, with 2 bases in between. Germline V lookup: CDR1 GTSNPN, CDR2 SVGIG (reference sequence). The CDR3 has 8 residues. The CDR3 spells CACNGYTF. CDR3 DNA: TGTGCCTGCAATGGCTACACCTTC.

This chain links TRBV2 with TRBJ1-1; D uncertain. CDR3 length: 14 residues. Trimming removed 2 bases at V and 5 bases at J, with 12 bases between. Looked up from germline, CDR1 is SNHLY and CDR2 is FYNNEI. This chain's CDR3 is CASSENPKGTEAFF. CDR3 DNA sequence: TGTGCCAGCAGTGAAAACCCCAAGGGAACTGAAGCTTTCTTT.

Only a few counts were recorded for this clonotype. This sequence joins TRBV27 and TRBJ2-7, with D perhaps assigned TRBD1 or TRBD2 (6 bases each). The CDR3 extends over 14 amino acids. CDR1 is MNHEY, CDR2 SMNVEV, per germline (reference sequence). V lost 5 bases and J 3 bases, leaving 14 bases between the germline ends. CDR3 in DNA: TGTGCCAGCAGTCCTAAACAGGGAGGCTACGAGCAGTACTTC. Translating it yields CASSPKQGGYEQYF.

This clonotype was seen a few times. The chain combines TRBV25-1 with TRBJ1-2; a weak D match, TRBD1 (6 bases). The germline gives CDR1 MGHDK, CDR2 SYGVNS. The CDR3 covers 13 residues. Trimming removed 2 bases from V and 6 bases from J, with 10 bases in between. CDR3 in amino acids: CASSETYRDGYTF. The CDR3 bases are TGTGCCAGCAGTGAAACATACAGGGATGGCTACACCTTC.

Details on this clonotype: Lacking the conserved final phenylalanine or tryptophan, this CDR3 likely reflects a read error. The J gene is TRBJ1-1, the V gene TRBV4-2, with a weak D call TRBD1 (6 bases). This CDR3 comprises 17 residues. The V gene's germline CDR1 is LGHNA and CDR2 YNFKEQ. The V gene lost 5 bases and the J gene lost 1 base, with 20 bases spanning the gap. Here the CDR3 reads CASSRGIVGGKNTEAFC. The DNA for the CDR3 is TGTGCCAGCAGCAGGGGTATCGTCGGGGGCAAGAACACTGAAGCTTTCTGT.

This clonotype has a handful of counts. J is TRBJ2-2 and V is TRBV5-1; TRBD1 is a possible D gene (5 bases). The ends were cut back, 2 bases at V and 0 bases at J, with 14 bases in the middle. CDR3 length: 17 amino acids. Germline-derived CDR1 and CDR2 are SGHRS and YFSETQ. The CDR3 reads CASSFLGRVSNTGELFF. As DNA, the CDR3 is TGCGCCAGCAGCTTCCTGGGGCGAGTATCGAACACCGGGGAGCTGTTTTTT.

This clonotype has only a few counts. In DNA, the CDR3 is TGTGCCTGGACCCCCTCCGGAAGTCGGGAGCAGTACTTC. It codes for CAWTPSGSREQYF. The chain couples TRBV30 to TRBJ2-7; D is unresolved. The germline V gene has CDR1 GTSNPN and CDR2 SVGIG (reference sequence). V shed 4 bases and J shed 7 bases, with 17 bases lying between them. This CDR3 is 13 amino acids long. Full variable domain (missing parts from reference TRBV30 and TRBJ2-7): SQTIHQWPATLVQPVGSPLSLECTVEGTSNPNLYWYRQAAGRGLQLLFYSVGIGQISSEVPQNLSASRPQDRQFILSSKKLLLSDSGFYLCAWTPSGSREQYFGPGTRLTVT.

The CDR3 sequence: CASSQEGQFGEKLFF. The CDR3, as DNA: TGTGCCAGCAGCCAAGAAGGACAGTTCGGGGAAAAACTGTTTTTT. The gene calls are TRBV3-1 and TRBJ1-4; perhaps TRBD1 as D (6 bases). The V gene's germline CDR1 is LGHDT and CDR2 YNNKEL (reference sequence). The V gene lost 0 bases and the J gene lost 8 bases, with 13 bases spanning the gap. The CDR3 has 15 residues.

Turning to this clonotype: Sequence at one end of the junction differs from germline and may be a read error. V gene TRBV5-6 combines with J gene TRBJ1-2; D gene unclear. CDR1 and CDR2 (germline): SGHDT, YYEEEE. This CDR3 is built from 11 residues. CDR3 sequence (DNA): TGTGCCAGCAGCCTCGGCTCTTACGCTAACTTC. It codes for CASSLGSYANF.

This rearrangement joins TRBV20-1 to TRBJ2-7; 8 bases fit TRBD1. CDR1 is DFQATT, CDR2 SNEGSKA, per germline (reference sequence). This CDR3 spans 16 amino acids. Trimming removed 4 bases from V and 2 bases from J; junction bases left unmatched: 13. The CDR3 DNA reads TGCAGTGCTAACCCGGGGCCGCGGACAGGGACCTACGAGCAGTACTTC. This translates into CSANPGPRTGTYEQYF.

This clonotype has more than one count but fewer than ten. The chain is built from TRBV29-1 and TRBJ2-2; TRBD1 is a possible D gene (5 bases). CDR1 and CDR2 from the germline V gene are SQVTM and ANQGSEA. Trimming took off 6 bases at V and 6 bases at J, with 20 bases between the two ends. The CDR3 sequence is 15 residues long. The CDR3 protein is CSVAHPTWGPGELFF. The CDR3 DNA is TGCAGCGTCGCCCATCCCACATGGGGCCCCGGGGAGCTGTTTTTT.

In this sample, this clonotype turned up a few times. The rearrangement joins TRBV10-3 to TRBJ2-3; weak D call: TRBD1 (6 bases). Germline V gene lookup returns CDR1 ENHRY and CDR2 SYGVKD. There are 13 residues in the CDR3. V was shortened by 8 bases and J by 9 bases, with 18 bases between the two germline ends. CDR3 amino acids: CAIEGQGLHTQYF. The CDR3 region has the DNA TGTGCCATCGAGGGGCAGGGGCTCCACACGCAGTATTTT.

The V and J genes are TRBV6-1 and TRBJ1-5, with TRBD1 identical over 7 bases. Germline CDR1 is MNHNS and CDR2 is SASEGT. V trimming: 5 bases; J trimming: 2 bases; junction bases outside the gene matches: 3. The CDR3 is made up of 14 amino acids. CDR3 in amino acids: CASSKDRGNQPQHF. DNA of the CDR3: TGTGCCAGCAGTAAAGACAGGGGCAATCAGCCCCAGCATTTT.

This sequence joins TRBV5-4 and TRBJ2-4; D could derive from TRBD1 or TRBD2 (5 bases each). The CDR3 has 16 amino acids. Trimming cost V 0 bases and J 0 bases, with 10 bases left between them. CDR1 and CDR2 (germline): SGHNT, YYREEE (reference sequence). As DNA, the CDR3 is TGTGCCAGCAGCTTGGGAGGGACCCTAGCCAAAAACATTCAGTACTTC. This gives the protein CASSLGGTLAKNIQYF.

The chain is built from TRBV11-1 and TRBJ2-1; no reliable D call. The CDR3 has 14 residues. Germline values: CDR1 SGHAT, CDR2 FQDESV (reference sequence). V lost 2 bases and J 10 bases, leaving 15 bases between the germline ends. The DNA for the CDR3 is TGTGCCAGCAGCTTAAAAATGGGGTCTGGCGAGCAGTTCTTC. It is translated as CASSLKMGSGEQFF.

This clonotype has a handful of counts. J is TRBJ2-2 and V is TRBV7-6; 8 bases match TRBD1. This CDR3 has 18 residues. CDR1 and CDR2 from the germline V gene are SGHVS and FNYEAQ. J gave up 2 bases and V 5 bases, and 13 bases lay outside the gene matches. The DNA for the CDR3 is TGTGCCAGCAGCCGAAACCAGGGGGCAGGGGTAAACACCGGGGAGCTGTTTTTT. Its translation: CASSRNQGAGVNTGELFF.

The chain employs TRBV19 and TRBJ1-6, with D uncertain. V gave up 1 base and J gave up 7 bases, with 5 bases separating them. CDR1 is LNHDA, CDR2 SQIVND, per germline (reference sequence). This CDR3 is built from 13 residues. The CDR3: CASSIARNSPLHF. The CDR3 coding sequence is TGTGCCAGTAGTATAGCCCGGAATTCACCCCTCCACTTT.

There are many counts of this clonotype. This rearrangement joins TRBV6-1 to TRBJ1-1; no firm D call. Germline lookup yields CDR1 MNHNS and CDR2 SASEGT. The CDR3 covers 13 residues. V lost 8 bases and J lost 1, with 11 bases in between. The DNA for the CDR3 is TGTGCCAGCTCCCGGGCGGGGAACACTGAAGCTTTCTTT. Amino acids: CASSRAGNTEAFF.

This clonotype appeared a few times. The chain is built from TRBV7-9 and TRBJ2-3, with 7 bases identical to TRBD2. The V gene end was trimmed by 1 base and the J gene end by 5 bases; junction bases not matched to a gene: 9. The CDR3 loop spans 16 amino acids. The germline gives CDR1 SEHNR, CDR2 FQNEAQ (reference sequence). CDR3 bases: TGTGCCAGCAGCTTAGAAGCTAGCGGAACAGGAGATACGCAGTATTTT. Its protein is CASSLEASGTGDTQYF.

This clonotype was counted between two and nine times. The rearrangement joins TRBV2 to TRBJ2-2; maybe TRBD1 (6 bases). V lost 7 bases and J 0 bases, leaving 18 bases between the germline ends. CDR3 length: 17 residues. The germline V gene encodes CDR1 SNHLY and CDR2 FYNNEI. CDR3 sequence (DNA): TGTGCCAGCACGGCTTTTCAGGGGCCAGCGAACACCGGGGAGCTGTTTTTT. This encodes CASTAFQGPANTGELFF.